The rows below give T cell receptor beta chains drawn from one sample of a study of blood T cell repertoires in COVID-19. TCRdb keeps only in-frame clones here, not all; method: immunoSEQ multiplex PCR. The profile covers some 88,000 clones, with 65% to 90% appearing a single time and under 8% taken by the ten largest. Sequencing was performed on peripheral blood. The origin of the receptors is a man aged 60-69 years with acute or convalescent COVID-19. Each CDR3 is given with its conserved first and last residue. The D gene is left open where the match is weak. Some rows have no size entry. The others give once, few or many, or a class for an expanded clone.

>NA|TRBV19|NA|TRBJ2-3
CASSSVLQGGRDTQYF
TGTGCCAGTAGTTCGGTTTTGCAGGGTGGTAGAGATACGCAGTATTTT
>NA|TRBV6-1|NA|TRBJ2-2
CASSQNGGTGELFF
TGTGCCAGCAGCCAAAACGGGGGCACCGGGGAGCTGTTTTTT
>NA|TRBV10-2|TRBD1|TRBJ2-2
CASSEGQGAWSGELFF
TGCGCCAGCAGTGAAGGACAGGGGGCTTGGAGCGGGGAGCTGTTTTTT
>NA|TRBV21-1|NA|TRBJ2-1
CASSKGQEESWEQFF
TGTGCCAGCAGCAAAGGGCAAGAGGAGAGTTGGGAGCAGTTCTTC
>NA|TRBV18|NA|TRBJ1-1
CASSVLQDTEAFF
TGTGCCAGCTCAGTCTTACAGGACACTGAAGCTTTCTTT
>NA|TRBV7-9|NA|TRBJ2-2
CASSLERGSSTGELFF
TGTGCCAGCAGCTTGGAAAGGGGTAGCAGTACCGGGGAGCTGTTTTTT
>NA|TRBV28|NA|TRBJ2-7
CASRPSAFEQYF
TGTGCCAGCAGGCCCTCCGCGTTCGAGCAGTACTTC
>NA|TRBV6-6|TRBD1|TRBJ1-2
CASNPTGLGYGYTF
TGTGCCAGCAACCCGACAGGGCTCGGCTATGGCTACACCTTC
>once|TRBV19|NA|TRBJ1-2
CASSIEEGHHRGYTF
TGTGCCAGTAGTATAGAAGAGGGACACCACCGTGGCTACACCTTC
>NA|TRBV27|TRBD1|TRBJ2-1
CASSFRQGASLNEQFF
TGTGCCAGCAGTTTTCGACAGGGGGCCTCGTTGAATGAGCAGTTCTTC
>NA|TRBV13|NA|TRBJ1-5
CASSLGRENQPQHF
TGTGCCAGCAGCTTAGGCCGCGAAAATCAGCCCCAGCATTTT
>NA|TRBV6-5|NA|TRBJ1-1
CASSYSGRLGAFF
TGTGCCAGCAGTTACAGCGGGCGCCTTGGGGCTTTCTTT
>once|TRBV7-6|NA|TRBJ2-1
CASSLGINEQFF
TGTGCCAGCAGCTTAGGTATCAATGAGCAGTTCTTC
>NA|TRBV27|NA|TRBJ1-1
CASSLFWTPNTEAFF
TGTGCCAGCAGTTTATTCTGGACACCAAACACTGAAGCTTTCTTT
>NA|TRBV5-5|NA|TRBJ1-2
CASSLAGYRDYF
TGTGCCAGCAGCTTGGCGGGTTACAGGGATTACTTC
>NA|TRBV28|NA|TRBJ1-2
CASRRDIETTF
TGTGCCAGCAGAAGGGACATCGAAACCACCTTC
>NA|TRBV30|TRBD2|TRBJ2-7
CAWSVRAGVLNEQYF
TGTGCCTGGAGTGTACGGGCGGGAGTCCTCAACGAGCAGTACTTC
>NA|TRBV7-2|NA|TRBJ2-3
CASRNLPGAVSTDTQYF
TGTGCCAGCAGAAACCTCCCAGGGGCGGTTAGCACAGATACGCAGTATTTT
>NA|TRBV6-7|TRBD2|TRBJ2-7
CASSFHRLAGGGEEQYF
TGTGCCAGCAGTTTCCATAGACTAGCGGGAGGGGGCGAGGAGCAGTACTTC
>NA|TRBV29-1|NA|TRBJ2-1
CSVEVGGYNEQFF
TGCAGCGTTGAAGTAGGGGGATACAATGAGCAGTTCTTC